A selection of T cell receptor beta chains follows, all from one sample in a study of identical twins. TCRdb re-called the 5' RACE reads through MiXCR, storing one row per CDR3 protein. The repertoire holds 1.5 million to 2 million distinct CDR3 sequences, roughly 35% seen once, with approximately 0.25% in the top ten. The sample taken for sequencing was cord blood. The origin of the receptors is a newborn girl in good health. Each CDR3 is given with its conserved first and last residue. The D gene is left open where the match is weak. Rows give clone size only sometimes, using once, few, many, or a class for an expanded clone.

cdr3_aa: CNARIGGQGGEKLFF
cdr3_nt: TGCAATGCTAGGATAGGGGGACAGGGAGGTGAAAAACTGTTTTTT
d_call: TRBD1
j_call: TRBJ1-4
v_call: TRBV20-1
clone_size: -

cdr3_aa: CASSLVSGLAPSSYNEQFF
cdr3_nt: TGCGCCAGCAGCTTGGTCTCGGGACTAGCCCCAAGCTCCTACAATGAGCAGTTCTTC
d_call: TRBD2
j_call: TRBJ2-1
v_call: TRBV5-1
clone_size: -

cdr3_aa: CSAPVTYNEQYF
cdr3_nt: TGCAGTGCTCCGGTTACGTACAATGAGCAGTACTTC
d_call: -
j_call: TRBJ2-7
v_call: TRBV20-1
clone_size: -

cdr3_aa: CASSPRGQSMNTEAFF
cdr3_nt: TGTGCCAGCAGCCCGCGAGGACAGTCCATGAACACTGAAGCTTTCTTT
d_call: -
j_call: TRBJ1-1
v_call: TRBV7-9
clone_size: -

cdr3_aa: CASTQRGHYNEQFF
cdr3_nt: TGTGCCAGCACCCAGCGGGGGCACTACAATGAGCAGTTCTTC
d_call: TRBD2
j_call: TRBJ2-1
v_call: TRBV12-3/TRBV12-4
clone_size: few

cdr3_aa: CASSFQNRVNTEAFF
cdr3_nt: TGCGCCAGCAGCTTTCAGAACAGGGTAAACACTGAAGCTTTCTTT
d_call: -
j_call: TRBJ1-1
v_call: TRBV5-1
clone_size: -

cdr3_aa: CASGTAIQSNQPQHF
cdr3_nt: TGTGCCAGCGGAACAGCGATTCAGAGCAATCAGCCCCAGCATTTT
d_call: -
j_call: TRBJ1-5
v_call: TRBV27
clone_size: few

cdr3_aa: CASSELAGGPSYNEQFF
cdr3_nt: TGTGCCAGCAGTGAACTAGCGGGGGGGCCCTCCTACAATGAGCAGTTCTTC
d_call: TRBD2
j_call: TRBJ2-1
v_call: TRBV25-1
clone_size: -

cdr3_aa: CASSWGAGGPDTQYF
cdr3_nt: TGTGCCAGCAGTTGGGGAGCGGGGGGGCCAGATACGCAGTATTTT
d_call: TRBD2
j_call: TRBJ2-3
v_call: TRBV6-2/TRBV6-3
clone_size: few

cdr3_aa: CSASLPYGYNEQYF
cdr3_nt: TGCAGTGCTAGTTTACCATATGGCTACAATGAGCAGTACTTC
d_call: -
j_call: TRBJ2-5
v_call: TRBV20-1
clone_size: -

cdr3_aa: CASSQERLAIPDTQYF
cdr3_nt: TGTGCCAGCAGCCAAGAGAGACTCGCGATCCCAGATACGCAGTATTTT
d_call: -
j_call: TRBJ2-3
v_call: TRBV3-1
clone_size: -

cdr3_aa: CSARVDGKYDNEQFF
cdr3_nt: TGCAGTGCTAGGGTAGATGGGAAGTACGACAATGAGCAGTTCTTC
d_call: -
j_call: TRBJ2-1
v_call: TRBV20-1
clone_size: few

cdr3_aa: CASSLLGPYEKLFF
cdr3_nt: TGTGCCAGCAGCTTATTGGGGCCGTATGAAAAACTGTTTTTT
d_call: -
j_call: TRBJ1-4
v_call: TRBV7-8
clone_size: -

cdr3_aa: CSARATGRNYGYTF
cdr3_nt: TGCAGTGCTAGAGCCACAGGGCGTAACTATGGCTACACCTTC
d_call: -
j_call: TRBJ1-2
v_call: TRBV20-1
clone_size: -